This T cell receptor beta chain was identified during a study of blood T cell repertoires in COVID-19. At the level of the study: COVID-19 samples from acute and convalescent phases originated in the United States, Italy and Spain. PBMCs, B-cell-depleted T cells, or T cells provided the cDNA or gDNA that made up the material.

The junction had 12 bases not matched to a gene; V was cut back by 5 bases and J by 7 bases. The CDR3 spans 16 residues. Germline loops: CDR1 SNHLY, CDR2 FYNNEI. Under the authors' procedure: Scientists estimated how many nucleated cells there were by amplifying reference gene primers. Using immunoSEQ multiplex PCR, the repertoire was profiled, and TCRdb retains in-frame clones only, with some absent. D and trimming come from the DNA, and the V and J calls and clone size come from that table. Seen here are about 320,000 clones, approximately 88% observed once, and the top ten hold 1.6%. Sequencing input: peripheral blood. This chain connects TRBV2 to TRBJ1-5; 9 bases align to TRBD1. This sequence was found in a woman in her thirties with COVID-19, enrolled during active disease. The CDR3 bases are TGTGCCAGCAGTAGGGTGGACAGGGGTTTGGGACAGCCCCAGCATTTT. Translating it yields CASSRVDRGLGQPQHF.